These 23 T cell receptor beta chains originate from one sample sequenced in a study of blood T cell repertoires in COVID-19 (dated by TCRdb to 2018 to 2021). Preparation of the library involved the immunoSEQ multiplex PCR assay. The source is immuneACCESS, and TCRdb retained only in-frame sequences with V and J called. Part of the clones is not carried over; for the studies checked, unresolved V genes explain less than half of this, and the remainder is unexplained. Within this sample are some 320,000 clones, with 80% to 90% of them counted one time only. The biggest ten clones account for approximately 8% of the sample. The sample comprised peripheral blood. The receptors stem from a woman in her fifties or sixties who had recovered from COVID-19.

The gene calls are TRBV4-3 and TRBJ2-2; TRBD2 agrees at 12 bases. Germline V lookup: CDR1 LGHNA, CDR2 YSLEER. This CDR3 is built from 19 residues. V lost 0 bases and J lost 7; bases outside the gene matches: 12. CDR3 DNA sequence: TGCGCCAGCAGCCAAGATCGGCACCTAGCGGGGGGGCATGGCGGGGAGCTGTTTTTT. Translating it yields CASSQDRHLAGGHGGELFF.

The V and J genes are TRBV7-2 and TRBJ2-7; D is perhaps TRBD2 (5 bases). Trimming shortened V by 4 bases and J by 2 bases, and 15 bases separated the two germline ends. This CDR3 region has 15 residues. Germline V lookup: CDR1 SGHTA, CDR2 FQGNSA. CDR3 in DNA: TGTGCCAGCAGCTCCCTTTTCGGGGAGACCTACGAGCAGTACTTC. Its protein product is CASSSLFGETYEQYF.

V usage is TRBV28 and J usage is TRBJ1-6; the D gene is possibly TRBD1 (6 bases). Trimming removed 3 bases from V and 10 bases from J, with 16 bases in between. Per germline, CDR1 MDHEN and CDR2 SYDVKM. The CDR3 sequence is 15 residues long. The CDR3: CASSFRGGGGSPLHF. In DNA, the CDR3 is TGTGCCAGCAGTTTCCGGGGGGGCGGTGGATCACCCCTCCACTTT.

The chain uses TRBV19 and TRBJ2-1; TRBD2 matches at 13 bases. CDR1 and CDR2 (germline): LNHDA, SQIVND (reference sequence). The CDR3 consists of 17 residues. V dropped 2 bases and J dropped 9; count of bases not matched to a gene: 10. CDR3 DNA: TGTGCCAGTAGTATAAAGGAACTAGCGGGGGGGAAGGGTGAGCAGTTCTTC. It codes for CASSIKELAGGKGEQFF.

The genes are TRBV29-1 and TRBJ2-1; D uncertain. The CDR3 is 13 residues long. V was trimmed by 0 bases and J by 7 bases, leaving 10 bases between them. Germline assignment: CDR1 SQVTM and CDR2 ANQGSEA. This CDR3 is CSVEEQVVNEQFF. CDR3 DNA sequence: TGCAGCGTTGAAGAGCAGGTCGTGAATGAGCAGTTCTTC.

This clone showed up just a few times. The junction and the germline gene differ at one end; a read error may be behind it. The chain carries TRBV5-1 and TRBJ1-1; the match to TRBD1 covers 7 bases. Per germline, CDR1 SGHRS and CDR2 YFSETQ. The CDR3 is 14 amino acids. The DNA for the CDR3 is TGCGCCAGCAGTTTGGACAGGCCAAGGACTGAAGCTTTCTTT. Encoded protein: CASSLDRPRTEAFF.

This sequence joins TRBV6-5 and TRBJ1-4; D is uncertain. CDR1 and CDR2 from the germline V gene are MNHEY and SVGAGI. This CDR3 is 15 amino acids long. The V and J ends lost 6 bases and 5 bases respectively, with 16 bases between them. CDR3 region: CASRGRVAINEKLFF. In DNA form, the CDR3 reads TGTGCCAGCAGGGGGAGAGTGGCTATAAATGAAAAACTGTTTTTT.

This sequence joins TRBV27 and TRBJ1-2, with TRBD1 identical over 8 bases. J gave up 7 bases and V 6 bases, and 7 bases lay outside the gene matches. The CDR3 has 13 amino acids. Germline CDR1 MNHEY, CDR2 SMNVEV (reference sequence). CDR3 sequence reads: CASSPDRGGGYTF. As DNA, the CDR3 is TGTGCCAGCAGCCCAGACAGGGGTGGTGGCTACACCTTC.

The chain employs TRBV10-3 and TRBJ2-7, with 9 bases fitting TRBD1. This CDR3 spans 15 amino acids. Trimming cost V 4 bases and J 2 bases; bases outside gene matches: 6. CDR1 and CDR2 (germline): ENHRY, SYGVKD. The CDR3 nucleotides are TGTGCCATCAGTGCCCACAGACAGGGGGCCTACGAGCAGTACTTC. Its protein product is CAISAHRQGAYEQYF.

This chain uses TRBV5-6 with TRBJ2-7; D gene uncertain. Trimming cost V 4 bases and J 3 bases, with 11 bases left between them. The germline V gene has CDR1 SGHDT and CDR2 YYEEEE. The CDR3 sequence is 13 residues long. The CDR3 DNA sequence: TGTGCCAGCAGCGTTGACGAGGACTACGAGCAGTACTTC. Residues: CASSVDEDYEQYF.

This chain connects TRBV3-1 (or the pseudogene TRBV3-2) to TRBJ2-5; D might be TRBD1 (6 bases). CDR3 length: 14 residues. Trimming cost V 6 bases and J 5 bases, with 16 bases left between them. Germline CDR1 LGHDT, CDR2 YNNKEL (reference sequence). CDR3 in amino acids: CASSQTGPQETQYF. The CDR3 DNA reads TGTGCCAGCAGTCAAACAGGGCCCCAGGAGACCCAGTACTTC.

In this sample, this clone turned up once. The V gene is TRBV7-8, the J gene TRBJ2-1; D unresolved. CDR3 length: 14 amino acids. Germline lookup yields CDR1 SGHVS and CDR2 FQNEAQ. V was shortened by 5 bases and J by 7 bases, with 15 bases between the two germline ends. The CDR3 spells CASSREPERNEQFF. DNA for the CDR3: TGTGCCAGCAGCCGAGAACCCGAGAGGAATGAGCAGTTCTTC.

The chain is built from TRBV15 and TRBJ1-2, with D perhaps TRBD1 (5 bases). Trimming stripped 3 bases from V and 8 bases from J, with 16 bases between. CDR3 length equals 14 residues. Germline V gene data show CDR1 as LNHNV and CDR2 as YYDKDF (reference sequence). CDR3 region: CATSRAAWGYGYTF. The CDR3, as DNA: TGTGCCACCAGCAGGGCCGCCTGGGGCTACGGCTACACCTTC.

The rearrangement uses TRBV28 and TRBJ1-2; 10 positions match TRBD1. Unmatched junction bases numbered 12, after V lost 6 bases and J lost 8 bases. The CDR3 extends over 15 amino acids. CDR1 is MDHEN and CDR2 is SYDVKM in the germline V gene. The DNA of the CDR3 is TGTGCCAGCAGACGTCGTGACAGGGGGCGGGTCGGCTACACCTTC. It is translated as CASRRRDRGRVGYTF.

The chain uses TRBV10-3 and TRBJ2-7, with TRBD2 matching over 10 bases. V was pared by 4 bases and J by 2 bases, with 2 bases of the junction left unmatched. There are 14 residues in the CDR3. Germline V lookup: CDR1 ENHRY, CDR2 SYGVKD. CDR3 region: CAISGTSGTYEQYF. CDR3 nucleotide sequence: TGTGCCATCAGTGGGACTAGCGGAACCTACGAGCAGTACTTC.

The V call is TRBV28, the J call TRBJ2-1; a weak D match, TRBD2 (6 bases). The germline V gene encodes CDR1 MDHEN and CDR2 SYDVKM. The CDR3 is 19 residues long. Trimming left V 2 bases short and J 5 bases short, with 25 bases between. CDR3 protein: CASSLGSGLVLRPHNEQFF. CDR3 coding DNA: TGTGCCAGCAGTTTAGGTAGCGGCTTGGTTCTTAGGCCCCACAATGAGCAGTTCTTC.

The J gene is TRBJ1-2, the V gene TRBV10-3, with TRBD1 as a possible D gene (5 bases). There are 17 residues in the CDR3. The germline gives CDR1 ENHRY, CDR2 SYGVKD. Trimming took off 2 bases at V and 4 bases at J, with 20 bases between the two ends. The CDR3 nucleotides read TGTGCCATCAGTGAGCGTTGGGGGAGGGGCCCAGGCTATGGCTACACCTTC. Its translation: CAISERWGRGPGYGYTF.

The rearrangement joins TRBV11-2 to TRBJ1-6, with D possibly matching TRBD1 (5 bases). Trimming pared 4 bases from V and 14 bases from J, leaving 24 bases between. This CDR3 region has 16 residues. Germline assignment: CDR1 SGHAT and CDR2 FQNNGV. CDR3 in amino acids: CASSSTAGSLGGALHF. CDR3 nucleotide sequence: TGTGCCAGCAGCTCTACGGCGGGAAGCTTAGGAGGGGCCCTCCACTTT.

V and J are TRBV4-3 and TRBJ2-2; perhaps TRBD1 as D (5 bases). Germline loops: CDR1 LGHNA, CDR2 YSLEER. V shed 0 bases and J shed 6 bases, with 11 bases lying between them. The CDR3 length is 15 residues. The CDR3 spells CASSQDRAVPGELFF. The CDR3 DNA reads as TGCGCCAGCAGCCAAGACAGGGCCGTTCCCGGGGAGCTGTTTTTT.

The chain uses TRBV7-2 and TRBJ2-6, with 8 bases aligning to TRBD2. V shed 5 bases and J 0 bases; nucleotides not matched to a gene: 6. Germline CDR1 reads SGHTA; CDR2 reads FQGNSA. The CDR3 is made up of 17 amino acids. The CDR3 is CASSPVSGNSGANVLTF. The CDR3 DNA is TGTGCCAGCAGCCCCGTTAGCGGGAACTCTGGGGCCAACGTCCTGACTTTC. The full variable domain, completed using reference TRBV7-2 and TRBJ2-6, is GAGVSQSPSNKVTEKGKDVELRCDPISGHTALYWYRQSLGQGLEFLIYFQGNSAPDKSGLPSDRFSAERTGGSVSTLTIQRTQQEDSAVYLCASSPVSGNSGANVLTFGAGSRLTVL.

This clone was detected only once. The chain joins TRBV5-1 to TRBJ1-2; TRBD1 is a possible D gene (5 bases). Germline CDR1 SGHRS, CDR2 YFSETQ. The germline V and J ends were trimmed by 4 bases and 2 bases, with 18 bases remaining between them. This CDR3 is built from 16 residues. Here the CDR3 DNA reads TGCGCCAGCAGCCTGTCGACGGGGGGGAACAACTATGGCTACACCTTC. Translating it yields CASSLSTGGNNYGYTF.

V is TRBV3-1 (or the pseudogene TRBV3-2) and J is TRBJ1-1; 7 bases fit TRBD1. This CDR3 spans 15 amino acids. Germline V lookup: CDR1 LGHDT, CDR2 YNNKEL (reference sequence). Trimming removed 1 base from V and 4 bases from J; junction bases left unmatched: 6. CDR3 residues: CASSQAAKGATEAFF. In nucleotides, the CDR3 is TGTGCCAGCAGCCAAGCAGCGAAGGGGGCCACTGAAGCTTTCTTT.

V is TRBV29-1 and J is TRBJ2-7; no definite D call. This CDR3 region has 11 residues. CDR1 SQVTM and CDR2 ANQGSEA come from the germline V gene. With 4 bases removed from V and 4 bases from J, the gap between germline ends came to 8 bases. The CDR3 spells CSVVGEYEQYF. CDR3 in DNA: TGCAGCGTTGTTGGAGAGTACGAGCAGTACTTC.